Below, one T cell receptor beta chain is given with its context. The antigen remains undetermined. The sample comes from a study of shared clonotypes between healthy human individuals. Study-wide background: The people who gave samples were two women and three men aged 18 to 49. General observations from the study: What limited the represented genetic and exposure-history diversity was the small number of donors.

V was clipped by 1 base and J by 0 bases, with 15 bases between them. Per the germline V gene, CDR1 is MDHEN and CDR2 is SYDVKM. This CDR3 is built from 17 residues. Deep-level running was used for the assay. Authors' processing steps: Filtering differed, since immunoSEQ gave only junction sequences and no quality scores. The protocol was immunoSEQ multiplex PCR, while the TCRdb copy is restricted to in-frame clones and leaves out a portion. V and J calls and clone size follow that table, whereas D and trimming were derived from the DNA. The data hold a few hundred thousand clones, with just over 75% observed a single time.

The rearrangement uses TRBV28 and TRBJ1-1; D remains ambiguous. Sequenced sample: PBMCs. The sequence was collected from a woman between 40 and 55 years old in good health. Some clones in this sample may be carry-over from other donors' samples. The CDR3 spells CASSLSVSWALNTEAFF. The CDR3 DNA follows: TGTGCCAGCAGTTTATCGGTGTCGTGGGCCCTGAACACTGAAGCTTTCTTT.